This TCR beta chain was recovered during a study of blood T cell repertoires in COVID-19. On the study more broadly: The United States, Italy and Spain supplied acute and convalescent COVID-19 samples. T cells, B-cell-depleted T cells, or PBMCs provided the cDNA or gDNA that served as material.

This clone was observed once. V dropped 5 bases and J dropped 4 bases, with 22 bases sitting between them. CDR1 and CDR2 (germline): LNHDA, SQIVND (reference sequence). CDR3 size: 17 residues. In the original analysis: Quantification of nucleated cells was approximated via reference gene primer amplification. Measured with immunoSEQ multiplex PCR; TCRdb has only the in-frame clones, and not every one. V, J and clone size reflect that table, while D and trimming were determined from the DNA. The top ten hold about 14% of the sample, which has 150,000 to 200,000 clones, 84% seen once. Seattle enrolled patients during active infection and tracked them longitudinally.

Sequencing was done on a sample of peripheral blood. The chain carries TRBV19 and TRBJ2-3, with D perhaps matching TRBD1 (6 bases). The receptor comes from a woman in her seventies with COVID-19, enrolled during active disease. The CDR3: CASSEGQNPSLADTQYF. CDR3 nucleotide sequence: TGTGCCAGTAGTGAAGGACAGAATCCTTCGCTCGCAGATACGCAGTATTTT.